Listed below are T cell receptor beta chains from one sample, sequenced in a study of blood T cell repertoires in COVID-19. The protocol was immunoSEQ multiplex PCR, while the TCRdb copy is restricted to in-frame clones and leaves out a portion. The table includes about 220,000 clones, 70% to 90% detected once. Sequencing was done on a sample of peripheral blood. These receptors came from a man aged 30-40 years who had recovered from COVID-19. Each CDR3 is given with its conserved first and last residue. A D gene is named only where the DNA matches it firmly. The size field is filled for only some rows; it gives once, few, many or a size class.

j_call v_call d_call clone_size cdr3_aa cdr3_nt
TRBJ1-1 TRBV5-5 - - CASSPRGTEAFF TGTGCCAGCAGCCCCCGCGGCACTGAAGCTTTCTTT
TRBJ1-1 TRBV3-1/TRBV3-2 - - CASSPRGSNTEAFF TGTGCCAGCAGCCCCCGAGGGTCCAACACTGAAGCTTTCTTT
TRBJ1-5 TRBV7-8 - - CASSLLMGAGQNQPQHF TGTGCCAGCAGCTTACTCATGGGGGCAGGACAGAATCAGCCCCAGCATTTT
TRBJ1-2 TRBV7-9 TRBD1 - CASSPSGGNYGYTF TGTGCCAGCAGCCCTTCAGGGGGAAACTATGGCTACACCTTC
TRBJ2-3 TRBV19 - once CASSIATRGYTDTQYF TGTGCCAGTAGTATAGCTACTAGGGGGTACACAGATACGCAGTATTTT
TRBJ1-1 TRBV2 - - CASSEGFPTHTEAFF TGTGCCAGCAGTGAAGGGTTTCCAACTCACACTGAAGCTTTCTTT
TRBJ1-5 TRBV28 - - CASSFNRGNQPQHF TGTGCCAGCAGTTTTAACCGAGGCAATCAGCCCCAGCATTTT
TRBJ2-1 TRBV7-9 TRBD2 - CASSLILSGEEQFF TGTGCCAGCAGCTTAATTCTTAGCGGGGAGGAGCAGTTCTTC
TRBJ1-1 TRBV5-4 - - CASSFSVNTEAFF TGTGCCAGCAGCTTTAGCGTGAACACTGAAGCTTTCTTT
TRBJ2-3 TRBV9 - - CASSVRDDYPDTQYF TGTGCCAGCAGCGTACGCGATGACTATCCAGATACGCAGTATTTT
TRBJ2-2 TRBV5-1 - few CASTQGFTGELFF TGCGCCAGCACACAGGGATTCACCGGGGAGCTGTTTTTT
TRBJ2-7 TRBV19 - - CASSPSTNLYEQYF TGTGCCAGTAGTCCGAGCACGAATTTATACGAGCAGTACTTC
TRBJ1-6 TRBV19 - few CASRQGDSPLHF TGTGCCAGTAGACAGGGAGATTCACCCCTCCACTTT
TRBJ1-3 TRBV3-1/TRBV3-2 TRBD1 - CASSLHLQGSSGNTIYF TGTGCCAGCAGCCTCCACCTACAGGGGAGCTCTGGAAACACCATATATTTT
TRBJ2-1 TRBV5-8 TRBD2 - CASSLTSGGYNEQFF TGTGCCAGCAGCTTAACTAGCGGGGGGTACAATGAGCAGTTCTTC
TRBJ2-1 TRBV9 TRBD2 - CASSVQSGRPNEQFF TGTGCCAGCAGCGTACAAAGCGGGAGGCCCAATGAGCAGTTCTTC
TRBJ1-4 TRBV15 - - CATRITMATNEKLFF TGTGCCACCCGTATAACTATGGCAACTAATGAAAAACTGTTTTTT
TRBJ2-3 TRBV4-3 TRBD2 once CASSQAVGLGAGGNTDTQYF TGCGCCAGCAGCCAAGCAGTCGGGCTTGGAGCGGGGGGGAACACAGATACGCAGTATTTT
TRBJ1-2 TRBV4-1 TRBD1 - CASSPSYRDSEHYGYTF TGCGCCAGCAGCCCATCTTACCGGGACAGCGAACACTATGGCTACACCTTC
TRBJ1-2 TRBV19 - - CASSIRAWEGQNYGYTF TGTGCCAGTAGTATACGGGCGTGGGAAGGACAGAACTATGGCTACACCTTC
TRBJ2-5 TRBV5-8 TRBD1 - CASSWGQGAQETQYF TGTGCCAGCAGCTGGGGACAGGGGGCCCAAGAGACCCAGTACTTC
TRBJ1-1 TRBV29-1 TRBD1 - CSVGRGQGALNTEAFF TGCAGCGTTGGTCGGGGACAGGGGGCTTTGAACACTGAAGCTTTCTTT
TRBJ1-6 TRBV6-5 TRBD1 - CASSLGQGYRSPLHF TGTGCCAGCAGTCTTGGACAGGGTTATCGTTCACCCCTCCACTTT
TRBJ1-2 TRBV6-5 TRBD1 once CASSYSGQGGGGYTF TGTGCCAGCAGTTACTCCGGACAGGGAGGGGGTGGCTACACCTTC
TRBJ2-2 TRBV5-5 TRBD1 - CASSFAPGQGLTGELFF TGTGCCAGCAGCTTCGCACCGGGACAGGGCCTCACCGGGGAGCTGTTTTTT
TRBJ2-2 TRBV7-2 TRBD2 - CASSSPRTSENTGELFF TGTGCCAGCAGCTCTCCGCGGACTAGCGAGAACACCGGGGAGCTGTTTTTT
TRBJ2-4 TRBV5-5 TRBD2 - CASSFLAGAQNIQYF TGTGCCAGCAGCTTCCTAGCGGGGGCGCAAAACATTCAGTACTTC
TRBJ1-1 TRBV3-1/TRBV3-2 TRBD1 - CASSPGTGVPTGTEAFF TGTGCCAGCAGCCCCGGGACAGGGGTACCCACGGGGACTGAAGCTTTCTTT
TRBJ1-2 TRBV9 TRBD1 - CASSVRTGANYGYTF TGTGCCAGCAGCGTTAGGACAGGGGCGAACTATGGCTACACCTTC